This T cell receptor (beta chain) was retrieved from a study of blood T cells in healthy people across ages. Study results and limitations: Samples with more naive T cells showed higher observed beta diversity. Across the age range, TCR beta diversity per million T cells fell in a roughly linear way.

A second roughly 7 to 11 cycle PCR used barcoded and J-beta primers. Each CDR3 protein is one row after TCRdb ran MiXCR on the 5' RACE reads. The repertoire includes around 1,000,000 distinct CDR3 sequences, around 27% of them detected once, and around 0.75% sits in the top ten. The CDR3 runs to 14 residues. Germline CDR1 is SQVTM and CDR2 is ANQGSEA. Trimming shortened V by 6 bases and J by 7 bases, and 21 bases separated the two germline ends. This clonotype showed up just a few times. The antigen is undetermined. The same sample was also studied in work on T cells of mothers and their children. That study reports: Each donor was one of three healthy Caucasian mothers or one of their six children. All RNA that had been extracted was used for cDNA synthesis at approximately 1.4 ug per 15 ul.

V is TRBV29-1 and J is TRBJ1-2; D is perhaps TRBD1 (6 bases). Sequencing was done on a sample of blood. The sequence derives from a girl aged 2 to 10 in good health. CDR3 sequence (DNA): TGCAGCGTAAATGAGGGGGGCGCGTTTAGTGGCTACACCTTC. The encoded protein is CSVNEGGAFSGYTF.